These T cell receptor beta chains were read from a single sample in a study of blood T cell repertoires in COVID-19. Sequencing was performed with immunoSEQ multiplex PCR; in TCRdb, only in-frame clones are kept and a portion is missing. The sample carries 40,000 to 50,000 clones, around 85% recorded once. The sample consisted of peripheral blood. These receptors were obtained from a human donor in a cohort sampled during active COVID-19. Both conserved end residues are part of each CDR3. A D gene is named only where the DNA matches it firmly. Expanded clones get a size class; other rows say once, few or many, or leave the size out.

>TRBJ2-2|TRBV3-1/TRBV3-2|TRBD2|.
CASSHTAGGGELFF
TGTGCCAGCAGCCATACGGCGGGGGGCGGGGAGCTGTTTTTT
>TRBJ2-3|TRBV7-2|.|.
CASSLSNGDTQYF
TGTGCCAGCAGCTTATCAAACGGAGATACGCAGTATTTT
>TRBJ2-7|TRBV28|TRBD1|.
CASSPTGQGFYEQYF
TGTGCCAGCAGTCCCACGGGACAGGGATTCTACGAGCAGTACTTC
>TRBJ2-7|TRBV5-5|TRBD1|.
CASSSRQGLDEQYF
TGTGCCAGCAGCTCCCGACAGGGGTTGGATGAGCAGTACTTC
>TRBJ2-1|TRBV7-3|TRBD2|few
CASSLSGSGGQTSYNEQFF
TGTGCCAGCAGCTTATCGGGTAGCGGGGGCCAAACCTCCTACAATGAGCAGTTCTTC
>TRBJ2-5|TRBV3-1/TRBV3-2|TRBD2|.
CASSQLTSGQETQYF
TGTGCCAGCAGCCAGCTGACTAGCGGCCAAGAGACCCAGTACTTC
>TRBJ2-5|TRBV28|.|once
CASNNRNLLRETQYF
TGTGCCAGCAATAACAGGAACCTTCTACGGGAGACCCAGTACTTC
>TRBJ1-5|TRBV12-5|TRBD1|.
CASAAWTGVSDQPQHF
TGTGCTAGTGCCGCTTGGACAGGGGTTTCGGATCAGCCCCAGCATTTT
>TRBJ2-3|TRBV27|.|.
CASSLSPLSTDTQYF
TGTGCCAGCAGTTTAAGCCCACTGAGCACAGATACGCAGTATTTT
>TRBJ1-2|TRBV7-9|.|.
CASSLYGGAGYTF
TGTGCCAGCAGCTTGTACGGTGGGGCTGGCTACACCTTC
>TRBJ2-5|TRBV1|.|few
CTSSPENRDSGRAQYF
TGCACCAGCAGCCCTGAAAACCGGGACTCCGGTAGGGCCCAGTACTTC
>TRBJ1-1|TRBV9|.|.
CASSRDIGTEAFF
TGTGCCAGCAGCCGGGACATCGGCACTGAAGCTTTCTTT
>TRBJ1-5|TRBV15|.|.
CATSSWTDNQPQHF
TGTGCCACCAGCTCATGGACAGACAATCAGCCCCAGCATTTT
>TRBJ2-2|TRBV5-1|TRBD2|few
CASSLAPSGSNGELFF
TGCGCCAGCAGCTTGGCCCCTAGCGGGAGTAACGGGGAGCTGTTTTTT
>TRBJ2-5|TRBV6-5|TRBD2|.
CASRDIAGETQYF
TGTGCCAGCAGAGATATAGCGGGGGAGACCCAGTACTTC
>TRBJ1-3|TRBV19|.|once
CASNRADEGGNTIYF
TGTGCCAGTAACCGGGCAGACGAGGGAGGAAACACCATATATTTT
>TRBJ1-2|TRBV5-4|.|once
CASSYREFGGYTF
TGTGCCAGCAGCTACAGGGAATTCGGTGGCTACACCTTC
>TRBJ2-1|TRBV20-1|TRBD2|.
CSASSLAGGVDEQFF
TGCAGTGCTAGTAGTCTAGCGGGAGGGGTAGATGAGCAGTTCTTC
>TRBJ2-7|TRBV6-1|TRBD2|.
CASSEGLAGPYEQYF
TGTGCCAGCAGTGAAGGACTAGCGGGGCCCTACGAGCAGTACTTC
>TRBJ2-3|TRBV5-5|TRBD2|.
CASSFRGVAGPDTQYF
TGTGCCAGCAGCTTTCGTGGGGTAGCGGGACCAGATACGCAGTATTTT
>TRBJ2-3|TRBV6-5|.|.
CASSYSPTSGADTQYF
TGTGCCAGCAGTTACTCCCCGACCTCTGGGGCGGATACGCAGTATTTT
>TRBJ2-7|TRBV18|TRBD2|.
CASSPLPAGEHEQYF
TGTGCCAGCTCACCACTCCCAGCGGGAGAGCACGAGCAGTACTTC
>TRBJ2-7|TRBV7-2|.|once
CASSSGGQPYEQYF
TGTGCCAGCAGCTCGGGGGGCCAGCCCTACGAGCAGTACTTC
>TRBJ2-1|TRBV7-3|.|.
CASSELRGEQFF
TGTGCCAGCAGCGAGCTCAGGGGAGAGCAGTTCTTC